Presented here are 16 T cell receptor beta chains from one specimen sequenced in a study of CD8 T cells in ankylosing spondylitis. TCRdb redid the calling of the 5' RACE reads with MiXCR, one entry per CDR3 protein. The top ten clones hold roughly a tenth of a sample with a few hundred thousand distinct CDR3 sequences, around a tenth of them seen once. The sample taken for sequencing was blood, either unsorted or a sorted T cell fraction (not recorded which). The receptors come from a female donor with ankylosing spondylitis or in good health (not recorded which).

Many counts were recorded for this clonotype. The J gene is TRBJ2-7, the V gene TRBV7-9; TRBD2 aligns across 8 bases. With 5 bases clipped from V and 9 bases from J, the junction kept 9 bases outside the gene matches. Germline assignment: CDR1 SEHNR and CDR2 FQNEAQ (reference sequence). CDR3 length: 13 residues. The chain's CDR3 is CASSQGLVVVQYF. CDR3 DNA sequence: TGTGCCAGCAGCCAGGGACTAGTAGTAGTGCAGTACTTC.

This clonotype was detected only a few times. The gene calls are TRBV10-2 and TRBJ1-6; 7 nucleotides agree with TRBD1. The V gene's germline CDR1 is WSHSY and CDR2 SAAADI. The CDR3 loop spans 15 amino acids. V trimming: 7 bases; J trimming: 2 bases; junction bases outside the gene matches: 5. CDR3: CASIPGQAYNSPLHF. CDR3 sequence (DNA): TGCGCCAGCATCCCCGGACAGGCCTATAATTCACCCCTCCACTTT.

With regard to this clonotype: This could be a read error, since a much larger clone is one nucleotide away. DNA for the CDR3: TGTGCCAGCAGCCAAGATCCCCACGAGCAGTACTTC. Protein: CASSQDPHEQYF. This rearrangement joins TRBV14 to TRBJ2-7, with D unclear. Trimming took off 0 bases at V and 5 bases at J, with 5 bases between the two ends. There are 12 residues in the CDR3. Germline loops: CDR1 SGHDN, CDR2 FVKESK.

This clonotype turned up a few times. This chain links TRBV9 with TRBJ2-7; D unresolved. The CDR3 is 16 amino acids. Germline lookup yields CDR1 SGDLS and CDR2 YYNGEE. Trimming took 4 bases from V and 1 from J, leaving 18 bases between them. The CDR3 nucleotides are TGTGCCAGCAGCACCAACCCGGCAGACTTATCCTACGAGCAGTACTTC. Its protein is CASSTNPADLSYEQYF.

In this sample, this clonotype turned up many times. The genes are TRBV27 and TRBJ2-5; unclear D gene. V was trimmed by 2 bases and J by 5 bases, leaving 15 bases between them. This CDR3 has 15 amino acids. CDR1 and CDR2 (germline): MNHEY, SMNVEV (reference sequence). The CDR3: CASSLRSRFRETQYF. CDR3 sequence (DNA): TGTGCCAGCAGTTTAAGGTCCAGGTTTAGGGAGACCCAGTACTTC.

This clonotype came up many times. This chain links TRBV7-2 with TRBJ2-1, with TRBD1 matching over 9 bases. This CDR3 is built from 16 residues. Germline V gives CDR1 SGHTA, CDR2 FQGNSA. Losses at the gene ends were 1 base for V and 8 bases for J; bases not matched to a gene: 9. CDR3 nucleotide sequence: TGTGCCAGCAGCTTAGTGGGGACAGGGAAGTTGTATGAGCAGTTCTTC. It yields the protein CASSLVGTGKLYEQFF.

This clonotype was recorded many times. The chain joins TRBV20-1 to TRBJ2-3; 7 bases fit TRBD2. Germline trimming cut 0 bases from V and 1 base from J; bases unmatched to any gene: 4. The CDR3 spans 15 residues. In germline, CDR1 is DFQATT, CDR2 SNEGSKA (reference sequence). CDR3 loop: CSARDHLAGTDTQYF. The CDR3 DNA reads TGCAGTGCTAGAGATCATCTAGCGGGCACAGATACGCAGTATTTT.

This clonotype was recorded many times. V usage is TRBV7-8 and J usage is TRBJ2-5; D tentatively fits TRBD1 or TRBD2 (5 bases each). Germline CDR1 reads SGHVS; CDR2 reads FQNEAQ. V lost 5 bases to trimming and J lost 3 bases, with 13 bases between them. This CDR3 region has 14 residues. CDR3 coding DNA: TGTGCCAGCAGCCCGGGACGGATTAAAGAGACCCAGTACTTC. It translates to CASSPGRIKETQYF.

This clonotype was detected many times. The chain couples TRBV24-1 to TRBJ2-5; D not resolved. The ends were cut back, 4 bases at V and 4 bases at J, with 12 bases in the middle. The length of the CDR3 is 14 residues. CDR1 is KGHDR, CDR2 SFDVKD, per germline. CDR3 coding DNA: TGTGCCACCAGTGAGCCGAAACCCCCAGAGACCCAGTACTTC. Translation: CATSEPKPPETQYF.

The rearrangement uses TRBV7-9 and TRBJ2-7; 10 positions agree with TRBD1. The ends lost 1 base at V and 3 bases at J; junction bases unmatched: 3. This CDR3 is 15 amino acids long. Per the germline V gene, CDR1 is SEHNR and CDR2 is FQNEAQ (reference sequence). The CDR3 coding sequence is TGTGCCAGCAGCTTAGACGGGACAGGGGACTACGAGCAGTACTTC. Translation: CASSLDGTGDYEQYF.

This sequence joins TRBV19 and TRBJ2-1; D is unclear. This CDR3 region has 13 residues. Deletions cut 6 bases from V and 1 base from J, with 7 bases between. Germline V lookup: CDR1 LNHDA, CDR2 SQIVND (reference sequence). This CDR3 reads CASRQTSYNEQFF. The CDR3 DNA reads as TGTGCCAGTAGGCAAACGTCCTACAATGAGCAGTTCTTC.

V and J are TRBV3-1 and TRBJ2-3; 9 bases agree with TRBD2. Germline V CDR1 and CDR2: LGHDT, YNNKEL (reference sequence). The junction had 3 bases not matched to a gene; V was cut back by 0 bases and J by 2 bases. The CDR3 spans 16 residues. Written as DNA, the CDR3 is TGTGCCAGCAGCCAAGATGCGGGGGGGTACACAGATACGCAGTATTTT. Translation: CASSQDAGGYTDTQYF.

This clonotype has at least ten counts. The chain joins TRBV20-1 to TRBJ2-5; a weak D match, TRBD2 (5 bases). Between the trimmed V and J ends, which lost 5 bases and 9 bases, there was a span of 16 bases. This CDR3 is 12 amino acids long. The germline V gene has CDR1 DFQATT and CDR2 SNEGSKA (reference sequence). The CDR3 sequence is CSAPEGHWAQYF. In DNA form, the CDR3 reads TGCAGTGCTCCCGAGGGTCATTGGGCCCAGTACTTC.

With respect to this clonotype: This may be a read error, as it is one base from a much larger clone. V gene TRBV5-1 combines with J gene TRBJ2-5; 10 positions agree with TRBD1. The CDR3 extends over 15 amino acids. Germline values: CDR1 SGHRS, CDR2 YFSETQ. V was clipped by 1 base and J by 4 bases; unmatched bases: 4. As DNA, the CDR3 is TGCGCCAGCAGCTTGTTGCGACAGGGGGCAGAGACCCAGTACTTC. Protein product: CASSLLRQGAETQYF.

The chain joins TRBV20-1 to TRBJ1-5; TRBD1 matches 8 bases. Germline V gene data show CDR1 as DFQATT and CDR2 as SNEGSKA (reference sequence). Trimming at V came to 5 bases and at J to 2 bases, leaving 2 bases not matched to a gene. This CDR3 has 13 residues. CDR3 coding DNA: TGCAGTGCTCTGGACAGGGGCAATCAGCCCCAGCATTTT. Encoded protein: CSALDRGNQPQHF.

This chain links TRBV10-2 with TRBJ2-1; 9 bases are shared with TRBD2. In germline, CDR1 is WSHSY, CDR2 SAAADI. The CDR3 length is 13 residues. The ends lost 6 bases at V and 8 bases at J; junction bases unmatched: 5. The CDR3 sequence: CASRQVAGDEQFF. The CDR3, as DNA: TGCGCCAGCAGGCAAGTAGCGGGAGATGAGCAGTTCTTC.